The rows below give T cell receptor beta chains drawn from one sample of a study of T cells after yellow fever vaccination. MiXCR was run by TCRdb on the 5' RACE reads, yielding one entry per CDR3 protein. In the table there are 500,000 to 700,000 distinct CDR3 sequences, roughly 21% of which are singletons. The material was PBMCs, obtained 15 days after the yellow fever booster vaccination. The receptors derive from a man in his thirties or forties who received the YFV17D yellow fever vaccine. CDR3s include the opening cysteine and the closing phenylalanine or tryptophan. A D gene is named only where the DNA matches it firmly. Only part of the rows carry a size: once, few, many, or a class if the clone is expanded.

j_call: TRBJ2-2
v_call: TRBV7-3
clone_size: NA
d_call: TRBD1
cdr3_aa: CASSQGQGGTGELFF
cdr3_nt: TGTGCCAGCAGCCAGGGACAGGGCGGGACCGGGGAGCTGTTTTTT

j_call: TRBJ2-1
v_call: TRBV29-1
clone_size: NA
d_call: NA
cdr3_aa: CSVGRGNNEQFF
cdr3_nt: TGCAGCGTTGGCAGGGGCAACAATGAGCAGTTCTTC

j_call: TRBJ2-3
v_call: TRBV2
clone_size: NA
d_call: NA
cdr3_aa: CASGAGTDTQYF
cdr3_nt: TGTGCTTCGGGAGCGGGCACAGATACGCAGTATTTT

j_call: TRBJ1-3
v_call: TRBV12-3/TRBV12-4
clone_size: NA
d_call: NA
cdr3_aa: CASRTLTGSGNTIYF
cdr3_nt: TGTGCCAGCAGAACCTTGACAGGCTCCGGAAACACCATATATTTT

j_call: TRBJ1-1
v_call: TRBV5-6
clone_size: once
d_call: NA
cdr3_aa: CASSLAGWGAGQLNTEAFF
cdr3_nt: TGTGCCAGCAGCTTGGCCGGGTGGGGGGCAGGGCAGCTGAACACTGAAGCTTTCTTT

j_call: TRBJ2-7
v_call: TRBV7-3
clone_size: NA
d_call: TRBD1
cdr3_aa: CASSYQGQGFPYEQYF
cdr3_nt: TGTGCCAGCAGCTACCAAGGACAGGGTTTCCCCTACGAGCAGTACTTC

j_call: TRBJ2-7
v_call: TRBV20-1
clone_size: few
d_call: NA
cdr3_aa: CSAQPPGPRIYEQYF
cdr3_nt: TGCAGTGCTCAGCCCCCGGGACCCCGGATCTACGAGCAGTACTTC

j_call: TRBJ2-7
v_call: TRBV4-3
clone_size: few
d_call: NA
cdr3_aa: CASSQGPFTYEQYF
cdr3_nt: TGCGCCAGCAGCCAGGGACCGTTCACATACGAGCAGTACTTC

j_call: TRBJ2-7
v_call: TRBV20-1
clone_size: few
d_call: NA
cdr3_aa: CSAPIREVREQYF
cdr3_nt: TGCAGTGCCCCGATCCGCGAAGTGCGCGAGCAGTACTTC

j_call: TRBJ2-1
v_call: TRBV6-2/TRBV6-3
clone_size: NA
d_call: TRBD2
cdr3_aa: CASNKLAGVENEQFF
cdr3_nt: TGTGCCAGCAACAAACTAGCGGGAGTTGAAAATGAGCAGTTCTTC

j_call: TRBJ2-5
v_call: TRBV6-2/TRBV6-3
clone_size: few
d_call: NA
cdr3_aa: CASSYQKTDWETQYF
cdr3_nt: TGTGCCAGCAGTTACCAAAAGACGGACTGGGAGACCCAGTACTTC

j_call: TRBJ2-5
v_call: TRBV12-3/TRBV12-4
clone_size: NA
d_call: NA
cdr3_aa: CASSFTWGLSGGPQYF
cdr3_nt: TGTGCCAGCAGTTTTACCTGGGGGTTGAGCGGCGGGCCCCAGTACTTC

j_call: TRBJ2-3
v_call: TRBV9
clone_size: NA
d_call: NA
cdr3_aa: CASSVGVGTDTQYF
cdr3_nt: TGTGCCAGCAGCGTAGGCGTGGGCACAGATACGCAGTATTTT

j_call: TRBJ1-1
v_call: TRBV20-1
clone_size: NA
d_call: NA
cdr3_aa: CSARSFDWSTEAFF
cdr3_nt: TGCAGTGCTAGATCCTTCGACTGGAGCACTGAAGCTTTCTTT

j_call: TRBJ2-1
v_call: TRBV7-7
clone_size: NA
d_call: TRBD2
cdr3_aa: CASSSGLADLNEQFF
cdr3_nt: TGTGCTAGCAGCTCGGGACTAGCGGACCTCAATGAGCAGTTCTTC

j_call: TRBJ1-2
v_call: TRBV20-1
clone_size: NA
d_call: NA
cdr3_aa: CSASRRVGYTF
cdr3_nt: TGCAGTGCTTCTCGGAGGGTTGGCTACACCTTC

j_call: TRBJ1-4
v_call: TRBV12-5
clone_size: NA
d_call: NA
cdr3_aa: CASDSVAGNEKLFF
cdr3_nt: TGTGCTAGTGATTCTGTGGCGGGTAATGAAAAACTGTTTTTT

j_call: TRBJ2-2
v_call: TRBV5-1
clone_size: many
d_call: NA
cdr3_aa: CASSLEGPNTGELFF
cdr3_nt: TGCGCCAGCAGCTTAGAGGGTCCGAACACCGGGGAGCTGTTTTTT

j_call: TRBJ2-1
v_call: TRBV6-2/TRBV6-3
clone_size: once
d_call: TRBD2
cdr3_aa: CASRRAGVTYNEQFF
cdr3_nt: TGTGCCAGCAGGAGAGCGGGAGTTACCTACAATGAGCAGTTCTTC

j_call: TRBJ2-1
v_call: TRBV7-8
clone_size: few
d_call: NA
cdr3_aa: CASSILRSGFKNEQFF
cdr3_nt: TGTGCCAGCAGCATTCTACGAAGTGGGTTTAAGAATGAGCAGTTCTTC

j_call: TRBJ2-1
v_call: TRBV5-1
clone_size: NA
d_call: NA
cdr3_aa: CASSLRGTTRGNEQFF
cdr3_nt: TGCGCCAGCAGCTTGCGAGGGACAACTAGGGGCAATGAGCAGTTCTTC

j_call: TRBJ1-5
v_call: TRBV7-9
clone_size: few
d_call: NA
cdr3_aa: CASVAQAGQPQHF
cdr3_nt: TGTGCCAGCGTCGCACAGGCAGGTCAGCCCCAGCATTTT

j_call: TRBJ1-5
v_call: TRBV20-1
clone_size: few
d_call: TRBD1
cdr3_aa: CSASGTGGLNQPQHF
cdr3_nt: TGCAGTGCATCCGGGACAGGGGGCCTTAATCAGCCCCAGCATTTT

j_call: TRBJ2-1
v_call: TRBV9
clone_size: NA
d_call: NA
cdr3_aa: CASSVDIRYNEQFF
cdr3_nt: TGTGCCAGCAGCGTAGACATTAGGTACAATGAGCAGTTCTTC

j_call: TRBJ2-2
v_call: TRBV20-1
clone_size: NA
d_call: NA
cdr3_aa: CSAQKQGITGELFF
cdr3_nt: TGCAGTGCCCAAAAACAGGGTATCACCGGGGAGCTGTTTTTT

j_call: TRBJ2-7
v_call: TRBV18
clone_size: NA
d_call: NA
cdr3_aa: CASSPQRSYYEQYF
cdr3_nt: TGTGCCAGCTCACCACAGCGGTCCTACTACGAGCAGTACTTC